A single sample is the source of the 2 T cell receptor beta chains below, sequenced in a study of human T cells and chemical hapten exposure. The time point is: pre-sensitization, week 0. Treatment defined: therapeutic diphenylcyclopropenone sensitization with weekly scalp DPC. TCRdb ran MiXCR on the RACE reads and lists one entry per CDR3 protein. In the table there are under 70,000 distinct CDR3 sequences, about 10% of which are singletons. The sample was whole blood, taken in connection with sensitization to the hapten diphenylcyclopropenone (DPC). The receptors here all came from a woman in her thirties or forties with alopecia areata. Some clones in this sample may be carry-over from other donors' samples.

The CDR3 sequence is CASSSDVDTQYF. For the CDR3, the DNA is TGTGCCAGCAGCTCAGACGTAGATACGCAGTATTTT. The V call is TRBV9, the J call TRBJ2-3; D uncertain. This CDR3 spans 12 amino acids. The V gene's germline CDR1 is SGDLS and CDR2 YYNGEE. With 4 bases removed from V and 5 bases from J, the gap between germline ends came to 8 bases.

This clonotype was counted a few times. V is TRBV7-2 and J is TRBJ1-1; D may be TRBD1 (5 bases). Trimming removed 1 base at V and 5 bases at J, with 20 bases between. The CDR3 runs to 17 residues. Germline V lookup: CDR1 SGHTA, CDR2 FQGNSA. The CDR3 reads CASSLVGTALSGTEAFF. CDR3 coding DNA: TGTGCCAGCAGCTTAGTTGGGACTGCTCTGTCGGGGACTGAAGCTTTCTTT.